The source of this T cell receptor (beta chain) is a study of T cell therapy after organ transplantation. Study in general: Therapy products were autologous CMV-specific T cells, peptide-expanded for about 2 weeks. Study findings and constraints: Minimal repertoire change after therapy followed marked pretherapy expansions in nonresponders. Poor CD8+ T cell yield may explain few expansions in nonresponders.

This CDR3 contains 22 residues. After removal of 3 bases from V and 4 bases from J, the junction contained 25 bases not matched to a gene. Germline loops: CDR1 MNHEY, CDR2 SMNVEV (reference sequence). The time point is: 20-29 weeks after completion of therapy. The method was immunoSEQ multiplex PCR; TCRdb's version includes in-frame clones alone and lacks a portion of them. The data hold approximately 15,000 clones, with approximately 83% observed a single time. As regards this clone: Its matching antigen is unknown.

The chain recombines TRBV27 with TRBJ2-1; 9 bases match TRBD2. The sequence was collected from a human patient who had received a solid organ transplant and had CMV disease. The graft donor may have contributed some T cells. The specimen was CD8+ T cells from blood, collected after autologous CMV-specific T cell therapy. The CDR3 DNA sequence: TGTGCCAGCAGTTTTAGGTCAATCTTTAGCGGGAGAGCTCCCGCGGATTACAATGAGCAGTTCTTC. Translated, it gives CASSFRSIFSGRAPADYNEQFF.